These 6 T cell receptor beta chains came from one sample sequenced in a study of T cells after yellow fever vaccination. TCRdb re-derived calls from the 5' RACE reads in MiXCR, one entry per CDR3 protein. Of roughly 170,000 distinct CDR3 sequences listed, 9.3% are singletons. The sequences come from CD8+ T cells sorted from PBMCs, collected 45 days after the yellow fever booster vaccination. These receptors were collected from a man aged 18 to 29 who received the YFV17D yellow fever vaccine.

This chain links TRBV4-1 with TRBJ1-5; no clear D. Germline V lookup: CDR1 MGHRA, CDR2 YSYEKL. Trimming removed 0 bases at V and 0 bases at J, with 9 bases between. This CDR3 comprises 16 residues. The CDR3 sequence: CASSQETPSSNQPQHF. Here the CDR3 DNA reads TGCGCCAGCAGCCAAGAGACCCCTTCTAGCAATCAGCCCCAGCATTTT.

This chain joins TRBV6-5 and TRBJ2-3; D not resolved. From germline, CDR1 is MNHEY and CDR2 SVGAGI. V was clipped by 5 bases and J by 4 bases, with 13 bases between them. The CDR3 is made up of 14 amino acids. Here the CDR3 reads CASSTPGGADTQYF. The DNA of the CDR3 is TGTGCCAGCAGTACCCCTGGTGGGGCAGATACGCAGTATTTT.

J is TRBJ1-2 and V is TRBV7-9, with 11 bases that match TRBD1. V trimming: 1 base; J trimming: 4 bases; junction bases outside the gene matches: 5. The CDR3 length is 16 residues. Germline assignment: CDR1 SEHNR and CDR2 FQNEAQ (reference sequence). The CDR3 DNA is TGTGCCAGCAGCTTAGGCCCGGGACAGGGGGGCTATGGCTACACCTTC. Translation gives CASSLGPGQGGYGYTF.

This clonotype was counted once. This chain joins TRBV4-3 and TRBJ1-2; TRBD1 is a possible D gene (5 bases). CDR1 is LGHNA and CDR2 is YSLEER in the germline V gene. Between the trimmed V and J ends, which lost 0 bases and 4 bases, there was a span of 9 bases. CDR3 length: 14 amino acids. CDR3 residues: CASSQDRGSYGYTF. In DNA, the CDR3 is TGCGCCAGCAGCCAAGATCGGGGCTCCTATGGCTACACCTTC.

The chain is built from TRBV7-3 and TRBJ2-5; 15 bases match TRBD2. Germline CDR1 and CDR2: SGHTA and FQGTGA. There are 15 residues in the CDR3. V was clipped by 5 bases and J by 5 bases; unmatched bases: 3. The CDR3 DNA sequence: TGTGCCAGCAGCGACGGGACTAGCGGGGGGGAGACCCAGTACTTC. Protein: CASSDGTSGGETQYF.

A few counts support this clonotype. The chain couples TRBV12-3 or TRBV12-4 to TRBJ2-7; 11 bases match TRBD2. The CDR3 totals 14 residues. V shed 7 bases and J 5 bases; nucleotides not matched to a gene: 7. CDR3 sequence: CASTLAGGIHEQYF. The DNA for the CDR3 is TGTGCCAGCACCCTAGCGGGGGGCATCCACGAGCAGTACTTC.